Listed below are T cell receptor beta chains from one sample, sequenced in a study of shared clonotypes between healthy human individuals. The method was immunoSEQ multiplex PCR; TCRdb's version includes in-frame clones alone and lacks a portion of them. The sample lists under 1 million clones; approximately 92% were seen once. The sample comprised naive CD8+ T cells sorted from blood. These receptors were taken from a man younger than 40 in good health. Each CDR3 is given with its conserved first and last residue. Fields, in order: D gene, J gene, V gene, clone size, CDR3 length, CDR3 DNA, CDR3 protein. The D gene is left open where the match is weak. Clone size appears in some rows only: once, few, many, or a class for an expanded clone.

>NA|TRBJ2-5|TRBV27|NA|15
TGTGCCAGCAGGTCCGGGTTCTACAAGGGTGAGACCCAGTACTTC
CASRSGFYKGETQYF
>NA|TRBJ1-1|TRBV28|NA|13
TGTGCCAGCTCCTTGGGACTTGATGCCGAAGCTTTCTTT
CASSLGLDAEAFF
>TRBD2|TRBJ2-7|TRBV7-9|NA|15
TGCGCCAGCAGCCAAGATCGGGACTACACCTACGAGCAGTACTTC
CASSQDRDYTYEQYF
>NA|TRBJ2-2|TRBV7-3|NA|14
TGTGCCAGCAGCGCAATTGGGAACACCGGGGAGCTGTTTTTT
CASSAIGNTGELFF
>NA|TRBJ2-7|TRBV6-5|NA|14
TGTGCCAGCAGCAGGAGTACGGATTACTACGAGCAGTACTTC
CASSRSTDYYEQYF
>NA|TRBJ2-7|TRBV7-9|NA|14
TGTGCCAGCAGCTTTAACTACGGGGTCTACGAGCAGTACTTC
CASSFNYGVYEQYF
>NA|TRBJ2-7|TRBV7-9|NA|12
TGTGCCAGCAGCGATGATACCTACGAGCAGTACTTC
CASSDDTYEQYF
>NA|TRBJ1-5|TRBV27|NA|17
TGTGCCAGCAGTCCGGCGGGGGCTCCCTATAGCAATCAGCCCCAGCATTTT
CASSPAGAPYSNQPQHF
>NA|TRBJ1-5|TRBV6-1|NA|13
TGTGCCAGCAGCCAAAATAGCAATCAGCCCCAGCATTTT
CASSQNSNQPQHF
>TRBD2|TRBJ2-7|TRBV7-6|NA|16
TGTGCCAGCAGCTTAGGAGGAGGCGGGAGCTCCTACGAGCAGTACTTC
CASSLGGGGSSYEQYF
>TRBD1|TRBJ2-7|TRBV10-1|few|15
TGCGCCAGCACCCTTCCTCCGGGACAGGGATACGAGCAGTACTTC
CASTLPPGQGYEQYF
>TRBD1|TRBJ2-7|TRBV5-1|NA|15
TGCGCCAGCAGCTTGGTGGGGACAGGGACCTACGAGCAGTACTTC
CASSLVGTGTYEQYF
>TRBD1|TRBJ2-7|TRBV19|NA|16
TGTGCCAGTAGCACTATATGGGACAGGGGGATCAACGAGCAGTACTTC
CASSTIWDRGINEQYF
>NA|TRBJ1-3|TRBV7-8|NA|14
TGTGCCAGCAGGGCGGGGGGGCCTGGAAACACCATATATTTT
CASRAGGPGNTIYF
>NA|TRBJ2-5|TRBV7-6|NA|11
TGTGCCAGCAGCTCCCAAGAGACCCAGTACTTC
CASSSQETQYF
>NA|TRBJ2-1|TRBV4-1|NA|11
TGCGCCAGCAGCCAGGCTCTGGAGCAGTTCTTC
CASSQALEQFF
>NA|TRBJ2-7|TRBV27|NA|15
TGTGCCAGCAGAATAGGGGCGGGCCAGCCCTACGAGCAGTACTTC
CASRIGAGQPYEQYF
>NA|TRBJ2-7|TRBV19|NA|16
TGTGCCAGTAGTACGGGACCGGGACTTGTATATAACGAGCAGTACTTC
CASSTGPGLVYNEQYF
>TRBD1|TRBJ1-5|TRBV28|NA|15
TGTGCCAGCAGGGTCGACAGGGTACCTCATCAGCCCCAGCATTTT
CASRVDRVPHQPQHF
>NA|TRBJ2-1|TRBV14|NA|15
TGTGCCAGCAGCAAAAAAATAGGGGGGTACAATGAGCAGTTCTTC
CASSKKIGGYNEQFF
>NA|TRBJ2-7|TRBV6-6|NA|15
TGTGCCAGCAGTTACTCGTTTGAGATAGCGCGGGAGCAGTACTTC
CASSYSFEIAREQYF
>TRBD2|TRBJ2-3|TRBV7-9|NA|16
TGTGCCAGCAGCTCGGGGACTAGCGCGAACTCAGATACGCAGTATTTT
CASSSGTSANSDTQYF
>NA|TRBJ2-3|TRBV19|NA|15
TGTGCCAGTAGTTTTGGGGAGGTATCGGCAGATACGCAGTATTTT
CASSFGEVSADTQYF
>NA|TRBJ1-2|TRBV9|NA|12
TGTGCCAGCAGCGGAGAAGATTATGGCTACACCTTC
CASSGEDYGYTF
>TRBD1|TRBJ1-4|TRBV9|NA|17
TGTGCCAGCAGCCCACGACAGGGACTTGCAACTAATGAAAAACTGTTCTTT
CASSPRQGLATNEKLFF
>NA|TRBJ2-7|TRBV5-6|once|11
TGTGCCAGCAGCTTGAGTCTGGAGCAGTACTTC
CASSLSLEQYF
>TRBD1|TRBJ2-7|TRBV12-5|NA|14
TGTGCTAGTGGTTCGGGGACAGGGTGGGACGAGCAGTACTTC
CASGSGTGWDEQYF
>TRBD2|TRBJ2-3|TRBV7-2|NA|13
TGTGCCAGCAGCTTACAAAAGCGGGAAACGCAGTATTTT
CASSLQKRETQYF
>TRBD1|TRBJ2-7|TRBV5-1|NA|15
TGCGCCAGCAGCTTGGCCCGGGACAGATACTACGAGCAGTACTTC
CASSLARDRYYEQYF
>NA|TRBJ2-1|TRBV9|NA|10
TGTGCCAGCAGAGAGGGAGAGCAGTTCTTC
CASREGEQFF